This T cell receptor beta chain is drawn from a study of T cells after posttransplantation cyclophosphamide. Study-wide findings and caveats: Tissue-infiltrating T cells from skin or gut overlapped little with blood T cells. Donor CD8+ memory clones often dominated recipient blood repertoires at later times. TRB clonality was highly associated with recipient CMV seropositivity and reactivation.

As for this clone: Its antigen is unknown.

The table came from immunoSEQ multiplex PCR; TCRdb's copy has only in-frame clones and leaves some out. The profile shows some 7,000 clones, more than 65% of them singletons. Treatment was busulfan-fludarabine conditioning, a marrow graft, and cyclophosphamide on days +3 and +4. The source of this sequence is a male patient aged 25 to 39 who received an allogeneic stem cell transplant from a related donor, was CMV-positive, and had acute GVHD only. The graft donor may be the source of some T cells. Sequencing used PBMCs, obtained less than 1,500 days after allogeneic stem cell transplant with posttransplant cyclophosphamide.

The CDR3 region is CASGPTGNQPQHF. The DNA of the CDR3 is TGTGCCAGCGGGCCTACAGGAAATCAGCCCCAGCATTTT. The chain recombines TRBV9 with TRBJ1-5; maybe TRBD1 (5 bases). Germline V gene data show CDR1 as SGDLS and CDR2 as YYNGEE. The V and J ends lost 7 bases and 4 bases respectively, with 12 bases between them. The CDR3 runs 13 residues.